These T cell receptor beta chains were read from a single sample in a study of cytomegalovirus exposure and HLA in healthy donors. Only in-frame clones appear in the TCRdb table, and some are missing; sequencing was by immunoSEQ multiplex PCR. The repertoire holds some 190,000 clones, with about four fifths as singletons. Source material: PBMCs. Receptor source: a woman aged 30 to 39 in good health and CMV-seropositive. Each CDR3 is given without its conserved first and last residue. The order of the fields is J gene, V gene, CDR3 protein.

j_call: TRBJ2-1; v_call: TRBV7-2; cdr3_aa: ASSLAAGTLSDNEQF
j_call: TRBJ2-5; v_call: TRBV2; cdr3_aa: ASSEARITKTQY
j_call: TRBJ1-2; v_call: TRBV5-1; cdr3_aa: ASSRTGPYGYT
j_call: TRBJ1-6; v_call: TRBV6-1; cdr3_aa: ASSEWTGGYRSPLH
j_call: TRBJ2-4; v_call: TRBV2; cdr3_aa: ASREAGAKNIQY
j_call: TRBJ2-7; v_call: TRBV6-5; cdr3_aa: ASTPPGGHIYEQY
j_call: TRBJ1-1; v_call: TRBV2; cdr3_aa: ASTREMNTEAF
j_call: TRBJ1-2; v_call: TRBV9; cdr3_aa: ASGATGGQFYGYT
j_call: TRBJ1-2; v_call: TRBV6-5; cdr3_aa: ASSDSHYGYT
j_call: TRBJ1-5; v_call: TRBV7-8; cdr3_aa: ASSLSGGNQPQH
j_call: TRBJ1-1; v_call: TRBV11-3; cdr3_aa: ASSSHTGEAEAF
j_call: TRBJ1-5; v_call: TRBV30; cdr3_aa: AWSLGIGQPQH
j_call: TRBJ2-6; v_call: TRBV6-5; cdr3_aa: ASRRWANVLT
j_call: TRBJ1-1; v_call: TRBV5-1; cdr3_aa: ASSFDRGILAEAF
j_call: TRBJ2-7; v_call: TRBV5-1; cdr3_aa: ASSLNNEQY
j_call: TRBJ1-1; v_call: TRBV27; cdr3_aa: ARQGTNTEAF
j_call: TRBJ2-5; v_call: TRBV20-1; cdr3_aa: SASIKETQY
j_call: TRBJ1-3; v_call: TRBV7-9; cdr3_aa: ASSFYRDSGNTIY